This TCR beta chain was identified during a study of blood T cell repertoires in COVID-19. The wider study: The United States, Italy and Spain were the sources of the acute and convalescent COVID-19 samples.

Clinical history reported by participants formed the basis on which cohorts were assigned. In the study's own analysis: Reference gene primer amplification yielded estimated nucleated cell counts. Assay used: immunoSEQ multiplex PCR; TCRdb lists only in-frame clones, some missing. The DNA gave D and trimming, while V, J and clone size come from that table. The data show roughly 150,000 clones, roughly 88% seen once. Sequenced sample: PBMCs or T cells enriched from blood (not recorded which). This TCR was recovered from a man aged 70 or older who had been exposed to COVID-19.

CDR3 bases: TGTGCCAGCAGTTACTCGACAGGGGAGGTCGGCTACACCTTC. This translates into CASSYSTGEVGYTF. This sequence joins TRBV6-2 or TRBV6-3 and TRBJ1-2, with 8 bases aligning to TRBD1. V gave up 0 bases and J gave up 8 bases; unmatched junction bases: 5. Per germline, CDR1 MNHEY and CDR2 SVGEGT. The CDR3 covers 14 residues.